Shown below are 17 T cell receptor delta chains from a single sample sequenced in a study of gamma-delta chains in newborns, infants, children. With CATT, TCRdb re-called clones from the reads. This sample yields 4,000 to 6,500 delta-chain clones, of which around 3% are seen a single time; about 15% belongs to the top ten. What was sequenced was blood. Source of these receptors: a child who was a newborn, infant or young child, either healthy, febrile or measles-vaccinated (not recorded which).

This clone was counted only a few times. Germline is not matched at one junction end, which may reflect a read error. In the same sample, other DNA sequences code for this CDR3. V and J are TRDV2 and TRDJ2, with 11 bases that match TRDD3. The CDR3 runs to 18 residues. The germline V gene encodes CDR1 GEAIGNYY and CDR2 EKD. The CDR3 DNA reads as TGCGCCTGTGACAAAAAGGTACTGGGGGATACTTTGACAGCACAACTCTTCTTT. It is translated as CACDKKVLGDTLTAQLFF.

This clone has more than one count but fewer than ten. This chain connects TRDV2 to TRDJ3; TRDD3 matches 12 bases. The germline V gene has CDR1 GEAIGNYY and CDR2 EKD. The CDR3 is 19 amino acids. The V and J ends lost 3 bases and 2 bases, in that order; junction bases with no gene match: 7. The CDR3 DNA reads TGTGCCTGTGACGCGACTGGGGGATACCCGGCCTGGGACACCCGACAGATGTTTTTC. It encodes CACDATGGYPAWDTRQMFF.

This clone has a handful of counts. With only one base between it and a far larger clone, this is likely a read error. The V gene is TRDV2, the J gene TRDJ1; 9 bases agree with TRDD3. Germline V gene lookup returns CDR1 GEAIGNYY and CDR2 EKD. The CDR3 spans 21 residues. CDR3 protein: CACGTPPTGGTWGGQTDKLIF. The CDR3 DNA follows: TGTGCCTGTGGCACCCCGCCTACTGGGGGAACCTGGGGGGGCCAGACCGATAAACTCATCTTT.

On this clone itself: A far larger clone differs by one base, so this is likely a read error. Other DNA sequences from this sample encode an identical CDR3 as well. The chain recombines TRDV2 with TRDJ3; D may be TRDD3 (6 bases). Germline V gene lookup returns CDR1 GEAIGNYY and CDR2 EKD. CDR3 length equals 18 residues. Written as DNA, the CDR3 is TGTGCCTGCGACACCTGGGGATTGAGCTCCTGGGACACCCGACAGATGTTTTTC. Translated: CACDTWGLSSWDTRQMFF.

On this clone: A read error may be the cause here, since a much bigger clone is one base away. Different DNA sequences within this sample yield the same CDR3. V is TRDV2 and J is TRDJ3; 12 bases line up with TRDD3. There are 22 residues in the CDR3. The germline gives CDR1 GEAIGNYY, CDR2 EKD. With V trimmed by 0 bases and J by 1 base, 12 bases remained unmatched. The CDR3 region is CACDTVRWGIRSRSWDTRQMFF. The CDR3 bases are TGTGCCTGTGACACCGTCCGCTGGGGGATACGCTCCCGGTCCTGGGACACCCGACAGATGTTTTTC.

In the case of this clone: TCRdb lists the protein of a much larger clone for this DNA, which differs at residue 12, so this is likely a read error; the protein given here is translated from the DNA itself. CDR3 residues: CACDILGDTTARLFF. The CDR3 coding sequence is TGTGCCTGTGACATACTGGGGGATACGACAGCACGACTCTTCTTT. The chain has TRDV2 and TRDJ2; TRDD3 agrees at 13 bases. This CDR3 spans 15 amino acids. CDR1 and CDR2 from the germline V gene are GEAIGNYY and EKD.

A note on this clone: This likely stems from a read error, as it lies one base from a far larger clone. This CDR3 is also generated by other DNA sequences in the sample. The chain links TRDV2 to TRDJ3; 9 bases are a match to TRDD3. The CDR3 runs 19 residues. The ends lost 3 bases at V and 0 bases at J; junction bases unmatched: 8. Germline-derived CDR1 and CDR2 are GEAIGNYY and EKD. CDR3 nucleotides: TGTGCCTGTGACGCCACTGGGGGACGGGGCTCCTGGGACACCCGACAGATGTTTTTC. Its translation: CACDATGGRGSWDTRQMFF.

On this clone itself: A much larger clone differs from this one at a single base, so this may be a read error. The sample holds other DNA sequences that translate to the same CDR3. CDR3 in amino acids: CACELLGESSWDTRQMFF. The CDR3 DNA sequence: TGCGCCTGTGAGCTACTGGGGGAGAGCTCCTGGGACACCCGACAGATGTTTTTC. This chain joins TRDV2 and TRDJ3; TRDD3 matches at 9 bases. CDR3 size: 18 residues. CDR1 GEAIGNYY and CDR2 EKD come from the germline V gene.

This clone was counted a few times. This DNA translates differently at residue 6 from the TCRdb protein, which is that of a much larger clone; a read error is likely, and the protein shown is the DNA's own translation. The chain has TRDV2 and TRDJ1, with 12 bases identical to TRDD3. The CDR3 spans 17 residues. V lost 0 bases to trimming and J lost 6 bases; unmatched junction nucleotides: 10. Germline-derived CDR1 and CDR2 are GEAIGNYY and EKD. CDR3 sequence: CACDTRTGGYIYNKLIF. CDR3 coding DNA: TGTGCCTGTGACACCAGAACTGGGGGATACATATATAATAAACTCATCTTT.

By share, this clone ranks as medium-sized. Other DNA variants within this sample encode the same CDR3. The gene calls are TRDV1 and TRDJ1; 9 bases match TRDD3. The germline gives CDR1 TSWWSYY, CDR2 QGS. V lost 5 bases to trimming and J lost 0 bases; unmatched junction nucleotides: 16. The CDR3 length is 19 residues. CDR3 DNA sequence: TGTGCTCTTGGGTTCCTACTGTCTGGGGGATTAGGGTACACCGATAAACTCATCTTT. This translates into CALGFLLSGGLGYTDKLIF.

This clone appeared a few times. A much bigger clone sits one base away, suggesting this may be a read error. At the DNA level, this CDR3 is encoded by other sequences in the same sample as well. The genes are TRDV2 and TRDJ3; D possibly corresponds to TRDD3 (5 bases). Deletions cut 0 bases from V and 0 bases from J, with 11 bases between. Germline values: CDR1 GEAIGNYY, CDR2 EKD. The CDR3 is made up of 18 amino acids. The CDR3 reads CACDTVGTRSWDTRQMFF. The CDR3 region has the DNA TGTGCCTGTGACACCGTGGGGACGCGCTCCTGGGACACCCGACAGATGTTTTTC.

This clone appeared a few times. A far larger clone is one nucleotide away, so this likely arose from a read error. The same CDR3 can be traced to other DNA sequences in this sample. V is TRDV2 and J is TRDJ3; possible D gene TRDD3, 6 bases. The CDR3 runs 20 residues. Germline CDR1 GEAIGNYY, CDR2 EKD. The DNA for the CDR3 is TGTGCTTGTGACTCCCTTCGGGGATCTCCTAGCTCCTGGGACACCCGACAGATGTTTTTC. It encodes CACDSLRGSPSSWDTRQMFF.

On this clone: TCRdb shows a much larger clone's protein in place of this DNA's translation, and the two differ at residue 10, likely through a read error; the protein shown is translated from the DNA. Here the CDR3 reads CACDGRWGILSADKLIF. CDR3 bases: TGTGCCTGTGATGGCCGCTGGGGGATACTCTCCGCCGATAAACTCATCTTT. J is TRDJ1 and V is TRDV2; 11 bases align to TRDD3. This CDR3 comprises 17 residues. Trimming cost V 4 bases and J 3 bases; bases outside gene matches: 12. CDR1 is GEAIGNYY, CDR2 EKD, per germline.

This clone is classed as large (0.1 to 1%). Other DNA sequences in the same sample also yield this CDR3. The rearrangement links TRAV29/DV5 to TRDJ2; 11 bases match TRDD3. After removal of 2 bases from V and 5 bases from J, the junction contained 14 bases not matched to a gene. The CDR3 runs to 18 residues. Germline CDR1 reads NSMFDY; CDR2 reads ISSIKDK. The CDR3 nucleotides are TGTGCAGCAAGTTCCCCCGTACTGGGGGATATTGGAACAGCACAACTCTTCTTT. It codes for CAASSPVLGDIGTAQLFF.

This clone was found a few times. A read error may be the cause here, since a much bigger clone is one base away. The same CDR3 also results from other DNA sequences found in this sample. CDR3 amino acids: CACDSLRGSPSSWDTRQMFF. The CDR3 DNA reads as TGTGCCTGTGACTCCCTTCGGGGATCCCCTAGCTCCTGGGACACCCGACAGATGTTTTTC. The genes are TRDV2 and TRDJ3; perhaps TRDD3 as D (6 bases). Per germline, CDR1 GEAIGNYY and CDR2 EKD. Trimming took 3 bases from V and 0 from J, leaving 20 bases between them. This CDR3 contains 20 residues.

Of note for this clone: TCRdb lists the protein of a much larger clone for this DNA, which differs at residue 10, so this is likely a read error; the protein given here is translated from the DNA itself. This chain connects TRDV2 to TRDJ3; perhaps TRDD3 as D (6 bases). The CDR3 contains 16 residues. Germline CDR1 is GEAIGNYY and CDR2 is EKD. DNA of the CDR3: TGTGCCTGTGACTGGGGATTCTCCTGGGGCACCCGACAGATGTTTTTC. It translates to CACDWGFSWGTRQMFF.

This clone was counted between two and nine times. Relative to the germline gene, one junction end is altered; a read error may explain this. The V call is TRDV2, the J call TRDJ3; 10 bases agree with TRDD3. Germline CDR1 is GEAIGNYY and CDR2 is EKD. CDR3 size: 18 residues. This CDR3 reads CACDTVGGYSWDARQTFF. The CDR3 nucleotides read TGTGCCTGTGACACCGTTGGGGGATACTCCTGGGACGCCCGACAGACGTTTTTC.